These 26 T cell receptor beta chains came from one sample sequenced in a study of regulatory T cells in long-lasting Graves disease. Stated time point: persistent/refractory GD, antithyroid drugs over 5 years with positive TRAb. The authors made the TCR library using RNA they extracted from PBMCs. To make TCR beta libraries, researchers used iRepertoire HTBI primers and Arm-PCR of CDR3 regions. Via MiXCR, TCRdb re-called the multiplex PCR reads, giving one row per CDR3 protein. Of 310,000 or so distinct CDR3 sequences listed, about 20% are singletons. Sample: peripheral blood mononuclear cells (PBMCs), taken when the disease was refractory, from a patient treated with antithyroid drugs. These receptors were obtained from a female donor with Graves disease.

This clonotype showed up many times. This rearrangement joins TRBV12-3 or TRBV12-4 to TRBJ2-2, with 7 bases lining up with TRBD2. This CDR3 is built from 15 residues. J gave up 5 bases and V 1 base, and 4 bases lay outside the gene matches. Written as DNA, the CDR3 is TGTGCCAGCAGTTTAGGACTAGCAGATACCGGGGAGCTGTTTTTT. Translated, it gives CASSLGLADTGELFF.

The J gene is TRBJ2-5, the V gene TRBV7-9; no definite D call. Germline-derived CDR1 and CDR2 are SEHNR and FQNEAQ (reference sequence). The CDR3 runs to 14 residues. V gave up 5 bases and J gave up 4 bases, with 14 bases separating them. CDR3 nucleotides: TGTGCCAGCAGCCCACTCTTGGGCGCAGAGACCCAGTACTTC. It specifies CASSPLLGAETQYF.

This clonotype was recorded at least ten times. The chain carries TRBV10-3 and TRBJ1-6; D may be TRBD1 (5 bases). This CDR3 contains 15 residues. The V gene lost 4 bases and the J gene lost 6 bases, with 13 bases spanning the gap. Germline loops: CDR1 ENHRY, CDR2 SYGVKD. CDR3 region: CAISARPGGNSPLHF. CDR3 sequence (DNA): TGTGCCATCAGTGCCCGACCGGGGGGTAATTCACCCCTCCACTTT.

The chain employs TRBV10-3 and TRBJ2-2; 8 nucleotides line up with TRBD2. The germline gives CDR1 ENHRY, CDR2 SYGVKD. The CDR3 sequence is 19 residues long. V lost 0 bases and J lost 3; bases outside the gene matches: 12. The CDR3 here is CAISESMSLAGGYTGELFF. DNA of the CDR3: TGTGCCATCAGTGAGTCGATGAGTCTAGCGGGCGGGTACACCGGGGAGCTGTTTTTT.

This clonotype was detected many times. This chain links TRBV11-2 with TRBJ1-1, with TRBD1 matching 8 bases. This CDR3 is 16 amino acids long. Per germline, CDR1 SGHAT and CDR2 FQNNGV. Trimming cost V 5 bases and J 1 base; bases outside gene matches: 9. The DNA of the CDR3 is TGTGCCAGCAGCCCCAACCGTGGGACAGGGAACACTGAAGCTTTCTTT. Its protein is CASSPNRGTGNTEAFF. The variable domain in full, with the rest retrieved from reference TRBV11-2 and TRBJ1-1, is EAGVAQSPRYKIIEKRQSVAFWCNPISGHATLYWYQQILGQGPKLLIQFQNNGVVDDSQLPKDRFSAERLKGVDSTLKIQPAKLEDSAVYLCASSPNRGTGNTEAFFGQGTRLTVV.

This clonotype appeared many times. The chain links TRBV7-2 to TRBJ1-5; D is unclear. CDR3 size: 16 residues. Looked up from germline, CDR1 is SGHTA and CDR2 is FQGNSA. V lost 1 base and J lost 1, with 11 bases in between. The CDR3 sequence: CASSLVGSGSNQPQHF. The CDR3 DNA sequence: TGTGCCAGCAGCTTAGTTGGAAGTGGCAGCAATCAGCCCCAGCATTTT.

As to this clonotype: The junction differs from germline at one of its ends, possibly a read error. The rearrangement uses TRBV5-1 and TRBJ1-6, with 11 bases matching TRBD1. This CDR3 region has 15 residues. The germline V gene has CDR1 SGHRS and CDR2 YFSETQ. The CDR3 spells CASSVSGTGGSPLHF. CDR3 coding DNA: TGTGCCAGCAGCGTATCCGGGACAGGGGGTTCACCCCTCCACTTT.

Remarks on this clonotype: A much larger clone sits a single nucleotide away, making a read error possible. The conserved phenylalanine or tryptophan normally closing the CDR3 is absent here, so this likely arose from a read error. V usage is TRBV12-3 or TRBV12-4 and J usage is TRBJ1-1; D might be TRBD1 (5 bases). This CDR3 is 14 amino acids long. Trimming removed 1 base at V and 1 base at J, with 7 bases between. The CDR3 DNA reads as TGTGCCAGCAGTTTAGGGGGCGGGAACACTGAAGCTTTCTCT. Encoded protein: CASSLGGGNTEAFS.

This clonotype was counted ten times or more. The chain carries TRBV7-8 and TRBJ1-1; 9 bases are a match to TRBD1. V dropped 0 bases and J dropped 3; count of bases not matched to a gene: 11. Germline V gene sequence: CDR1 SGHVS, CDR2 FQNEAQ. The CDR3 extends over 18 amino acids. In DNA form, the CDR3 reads TGTGCCAGCAGCTTAGCCCGGGACAGGGCAGGGAGGGACACTGAAGCTTTCTTT. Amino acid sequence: CASSLARDRAGRDTEAFF.

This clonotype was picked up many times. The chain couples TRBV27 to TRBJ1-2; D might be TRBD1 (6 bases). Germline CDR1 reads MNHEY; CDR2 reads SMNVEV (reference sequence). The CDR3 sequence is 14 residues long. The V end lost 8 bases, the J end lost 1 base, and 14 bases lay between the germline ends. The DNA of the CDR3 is TGTGCCAGCTCCTCCAGGGACAATAACTATGGCTACACCTTC. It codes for CASSSRDNNYGYTF.

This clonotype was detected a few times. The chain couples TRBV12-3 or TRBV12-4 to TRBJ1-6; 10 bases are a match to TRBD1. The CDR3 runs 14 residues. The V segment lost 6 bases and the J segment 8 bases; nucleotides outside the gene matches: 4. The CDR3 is CASSAGTGDSPLHF. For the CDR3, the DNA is TGTGCCAGCAGCGCCGGGACAGGGGATTCACCCCTCCACTTT.

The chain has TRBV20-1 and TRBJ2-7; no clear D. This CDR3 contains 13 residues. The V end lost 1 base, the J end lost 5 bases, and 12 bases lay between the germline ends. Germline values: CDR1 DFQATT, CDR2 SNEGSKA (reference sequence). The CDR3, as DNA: TGCAGTGCTAGAGGACCCGATGGGGACGAGCAGTACTTC. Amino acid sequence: CSARGPDGDEQYF.

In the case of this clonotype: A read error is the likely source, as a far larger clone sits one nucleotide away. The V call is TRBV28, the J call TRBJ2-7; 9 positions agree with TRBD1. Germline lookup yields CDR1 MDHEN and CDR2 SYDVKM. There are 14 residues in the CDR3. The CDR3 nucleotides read TGTGCCAGCAGTTTCGGGGACAGGGTTGACGAGCGGTACTTC. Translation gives CASSFGDRVDERYF. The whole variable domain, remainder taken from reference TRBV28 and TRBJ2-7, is DVKVTQSSRYLVKRTGEKVFLECVQDMDHENMFWYRQDPGLGLRLIYFSYDVKMKEKGDIPEGYSVSREKKERFSLILESASTNQTSMYLCASSFGDRVDERYFGPGTRLTVT.

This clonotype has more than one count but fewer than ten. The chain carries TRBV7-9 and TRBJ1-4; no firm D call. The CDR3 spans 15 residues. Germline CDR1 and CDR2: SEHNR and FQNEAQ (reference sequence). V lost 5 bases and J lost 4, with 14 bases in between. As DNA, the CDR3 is TGTGCCAGCAGCCAAGGGCGGCGGGATAATGAAAAACTGTTTTTT. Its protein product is CASSQGRRDNEKLFF.

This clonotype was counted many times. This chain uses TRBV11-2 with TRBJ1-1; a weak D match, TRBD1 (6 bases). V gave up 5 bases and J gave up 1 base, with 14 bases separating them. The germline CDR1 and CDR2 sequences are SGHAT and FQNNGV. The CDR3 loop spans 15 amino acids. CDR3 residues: CASSPWRGRNTEAFF. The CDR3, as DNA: TGTGCCAGCAGCCCGTGGAGGGGGAGGAACACTGAAGCTTTCTTT. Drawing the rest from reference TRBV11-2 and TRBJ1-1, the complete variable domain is EAGVAQSPRYKIIEKRQSVAFWCNPISGHATLYWYQQILGQGPKLLIQFQNNGVVDDSQLPKDRFSAERLKGVDSTLKIQPAKLEDSAVYLCASSPWRGRNTEAFFGQGTRLTVV.

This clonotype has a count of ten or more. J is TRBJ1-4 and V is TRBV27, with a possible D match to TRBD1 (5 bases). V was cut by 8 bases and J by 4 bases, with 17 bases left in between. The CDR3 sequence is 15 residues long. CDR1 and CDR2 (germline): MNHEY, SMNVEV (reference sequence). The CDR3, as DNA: TGTGCCAGCTCGGGGCTCAGGCAGGGTAATGAAAAACTGTTTTTT. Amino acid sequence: CASSGLRQGNEKLFF. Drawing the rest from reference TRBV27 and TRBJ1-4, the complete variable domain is EAQVTQNPRYLITVTGKKLTVTCSQNMNHEYMSWYRQDPGLGLRQIYYSMNVEVTDKGDVPEGYKVSRKEKRNFPLILESPSPNQTSLYFCASSGLRQGNEKLFFGSGTQLSVL.

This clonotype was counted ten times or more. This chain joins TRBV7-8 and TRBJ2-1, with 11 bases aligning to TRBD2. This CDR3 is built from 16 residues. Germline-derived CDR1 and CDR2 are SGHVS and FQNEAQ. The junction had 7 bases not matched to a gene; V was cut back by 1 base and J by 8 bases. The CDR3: CASSLEPSGGSDEQFF. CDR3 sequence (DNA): TGTGCCAGCAGCTTAGAACCTAGCGGGGGGAGCGATGAGCAGTTCTTC.

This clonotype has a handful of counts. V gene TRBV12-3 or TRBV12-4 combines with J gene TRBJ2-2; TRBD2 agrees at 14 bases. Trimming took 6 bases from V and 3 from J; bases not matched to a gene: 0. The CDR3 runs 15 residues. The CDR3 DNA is TGTGCCAGCAGGGGACTAGCGGGGGACACCGGGGAGCTGTTTTTT. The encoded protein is CASRGLAGDTGELFF.

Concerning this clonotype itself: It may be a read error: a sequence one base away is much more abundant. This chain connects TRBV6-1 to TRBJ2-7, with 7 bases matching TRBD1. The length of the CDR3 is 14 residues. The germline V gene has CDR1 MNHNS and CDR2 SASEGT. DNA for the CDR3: TGTGCCGGCAGTGGGACAGAAGAAAAGTACGAGCAGTACTTC. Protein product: CAGSGTEEKYEQYF.

CDR3: CASSRTYTEAFF. The CDR3 DNA reads TGTGCCAGTAGTCGGACATACACTGAAGCTTTCTTT. J is TRBJ1-1 and V is TRBV19; a weak D match, TRBD1 (5 bases). V shed 5 bases and J shed 3 bases, with 7 bases lying between them. The CDR3 length is 12 residues. In germline, CDR1 is LNHDA, CDR2 SQIVND (reference sequence).

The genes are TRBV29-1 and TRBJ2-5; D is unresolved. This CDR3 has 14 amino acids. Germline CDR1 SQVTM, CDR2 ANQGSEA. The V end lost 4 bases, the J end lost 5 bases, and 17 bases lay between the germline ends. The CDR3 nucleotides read TGCAGCGTTGGGGTTCCACCCGGATGGGAGACCCAGTACTTC. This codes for CSVGVPPGWETQYF.

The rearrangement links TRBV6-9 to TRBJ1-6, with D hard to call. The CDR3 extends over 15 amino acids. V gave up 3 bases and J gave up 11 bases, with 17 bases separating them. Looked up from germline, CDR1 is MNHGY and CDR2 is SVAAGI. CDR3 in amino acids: CASSYAVRQLAPLHF. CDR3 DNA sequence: TGTGCCAGCAGTTACGCCGTACGGCAGCTCGCACCCCTCCACTTT.

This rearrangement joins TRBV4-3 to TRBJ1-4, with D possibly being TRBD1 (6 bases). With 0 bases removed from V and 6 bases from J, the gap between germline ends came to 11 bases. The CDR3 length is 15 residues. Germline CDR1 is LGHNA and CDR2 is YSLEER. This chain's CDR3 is CASSQEQGRYEKLFF. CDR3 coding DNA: TGCGCCAGCAGCCAAGAACAGGGAAGGTATGAAAAACTGTTTTTT.

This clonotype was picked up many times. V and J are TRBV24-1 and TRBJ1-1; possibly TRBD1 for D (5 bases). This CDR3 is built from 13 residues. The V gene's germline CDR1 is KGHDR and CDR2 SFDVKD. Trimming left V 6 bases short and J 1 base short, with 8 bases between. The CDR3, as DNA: TGTGCCACCAGTCAGGGAGGGAACACTGAAGCTTTCTTT. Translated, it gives CATSQGGNTEAFF.

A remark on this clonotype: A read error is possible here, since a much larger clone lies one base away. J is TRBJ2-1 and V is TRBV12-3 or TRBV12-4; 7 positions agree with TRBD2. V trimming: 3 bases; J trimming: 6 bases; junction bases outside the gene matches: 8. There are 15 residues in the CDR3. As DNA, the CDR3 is TGTGCCAGCAGTTTTCTTGGACTAGGGCGCAATGAGCAGTTCTTC. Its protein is CASSFLGLGRNEQFF.

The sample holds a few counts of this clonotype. The CDR3 DNA reads TGTGCCTGGAGTGTGCGGTCGGGACTAGCGGGAGTACGAGAGACCCAGTACTTC. Its protein is CAWSVRSGLAGVRETQYF. The V gene is TRBV30, the J gene TRBJ2-5; 14 bases align to TRBD2. Germline CDR1 is GTSNPN and CDR2 is SVGIG (reference sequence). The CDR3 is made up of 18 amino acids. The trim removed 0 bases at V and 4 bases at J, leaving 10 bases unmatched.